Following are 23 T cell receptor beta chains from one sample sequenced in a study of blood T cells in healthy people across ages. Sample-barcoded 5' priming and a J-beta primer mix drove a second PCR of about 6 to 11 cycles. TCRdb re-derived calls from the 5' RACE reads in MiXCR, one entry per CDR3 protein. The table has around 1.5 million distinct CDR3 sequences, approximately 63% seen once. Sample: blood. The source is a man between 18 and 29 years old in good health.

The chain joins TRBV19 to TRBJ2-1; D tentatively fits TRBD1 or TRBD2 (5 bases each). This CDR3 has 16 amino acids. Germline CDR1 LNHDA, CDR2 SQIVND (reference sequence). V was pared by 4 bases and J by 0 bases, with 13 bases between. The CDR3 DNA follows: TGTGCCAGTAGTAAGACCCAGGGAGACTCCTACAATGAGCAGTTCTTC. As protein: CASSKTQGDSYNEQFF. Supplemented by reference TRBV19 and TRBJ2-1, the full variable domain reads DGGITQSPKYLFRKEGQNVTLSCEQNLNHDAMYWYRQDPGQGLRLIYYSQIVNDFQKGDIAEGYSVSREKKESFPLTVTSAQKNPTAFYLCASSKTQGDSYNEQFFGPGTRLTVL.

This clonotype appeared a few times. The CDR3 here is CASSLELGLKLAKNIQYF. The CDR3 DNA is TGTGCCAGCAGCTTAGAACTTGGACTGAAGCTAGCCAAAAACATTCAGTACTTC. The chain couples TRBV11-2 to TRBJ2-4; the D gene is possibly TRBD2 (5 bases). The CDR3 extends over 18 amino acids. The V end was cut by 0 bases, the J end by 0 bases, with 15 bases between. From germline, CDR1 is SGHAT and CDR2 FQNNGV.

This chain connects TRBV7-9 to TRBJ2-2, with TRBD2 matching 13 bases. Germline CDR1 SEHNR, CDR2 FQNEAQ (reference sequence). The ends lost 6 bases at V and 1 base at J; junction bases unmatched: 5. The CDR3 consists of 17 residues. The CDR3 bases are TGTGCCAGCAGACGGACTAGCGGGGGCCGGAACACCGGGGAGCTGTTTTTT. It is translated as CASRRTSGGRNTGELFF.

The J gene is TRBJ1-2, the V gene TRBV4-2, with 8 bases matching TRBD1. Germline V gene sequence: CDR1 LGHNA, CDR2 YNFKEQ. The trim removed 6 bases at V and 5 bases at J, leaving 5 bases unmatched. The CDR3 length is 13 residues. The CDR3 DNA reads TGTGCCAGCAGGGACAGGGAAGATTATGGCTACACCTTC. This gives the protein CASRDREDYGYTF.

The chain carries TRBV25-1 and TRBJ2-1; no firm D call. The CDR3 has 11 residues. Deletions cut 7 bases from V and 9 bases from J, with 10 bases between. Germline lookup yields CDR1 MGHDK and CDR2 SYGVNS. The DNA for the CDR3 is TGTGCCAGCACCTTAGTGGGTGAGCAGTTCTTC. This gives the protein CASTLVGEQFF. Variable domain in full (rest from reference TRBV25-1 and TRBJ2-1): EADIYQTPRYLVIGTGKKITLECSQTMGHDKMYWYQQDPGMELHLIHYSYGVNSTEKGDLSSESTVSRIRTEHFPLTLESARPSHTSQYLCASTLVGEQFFGPGTRLTVL.

The chain recombines TRBV4-1 with TRBJ1-2; no clear D. The V gene's germline CDR1 is MGHRA and CDR2 YSYEKL. Trimming cost V 3 bases and J 6 bases, with 17 bases left between them. CDR3 length: 15 residues. The CDR3 spells CASSHLRQASHGYTF. The DNA for the CDR3 is TGCGCCAGCAGCCACCTCCGGCAGGCCTCGCATGGCTACACCTTC.

This clonotype was seen a few times. The V and J genes are TRBV6-1 and TRBJ2-1, with D perhaps matching TRBD2 (5 bases). There are 15 residues in the CDR3. Germline V gene data show CDR1 as MNHNS and CDR2 as SASEGT. V gave up 6 bases and J gave up 3 bases, with 15 bases separating them. In nucleotides, the CDR3 is TGTGCCAGCAGGCCGCAGACTAAAATCTACAATGAGCAGTTCTTC. This gives the protein CASRPQTKIYNEQFF.

This clonotype was seen only a few times. V and J are TRBV4-3 and TRBJ2-6; 8 positions match TRBD1. Unmatched junction bases numbered 3, after V lost 0 bases and J lost 2 bases. The CDR3 consists of 17 residues. Germline CDR1 and CDR2: LGHNA and YSLEER. CDR3 residues: CASSQDGTGTGANVLTF. The CDR3 nucleotides read TGCGCCAGCAGCCAAGATGGGACAGGTACTGGGGCCAACGTCCTGACTTTC.

V usage is TRBV28 and J usage is TRBJ2-1; 10 positions match TRBD1. The germline gives CDR1 MDHEN, CDR2 SYDVKM. J lost 0 bases, V lost 4 bases, and 6 bases had no gene match. This CDR3 has 17 residues. The chain's CDR3 is CASSSGQGKRSYNEQFF. The CDR3 DNA reads as TGTGCCAGCAGTTCGGGACAGGGGAAACGCTCCTACAATGAGCAGTTCTTC.

The chain links TRBV29-1 to TRBJ2-2, with D perhaps TRBD1 or TRBD2 (7 bases each). CDR3 length: 14 amino acids. Between the trimmed V and J ends, which lost 1 base and 5 bases, there was a span of 11 bases. Germline V lookup: CDR1 SQVTM, CDR2 ANQGSEA. The CDR3 is CSVEVRGGTGELFF. CDR3 bases: TGCAGCGTTGAAGTCAGGGGGGGGACCGGGGAGCTGTTTTTT.

This clonotype has more than one count but fewer than ten. V and J are TRBV20-1 and TRBJ2-1; D not resolved. Trimming pared 1 base from V and 7 bases from J, leaving 11 bases between. CDR3 length equals 13 residues. Germline V gives CDR1 DFQATT, CDR2 SNEGSKA (reference sequence). The CDR3 sequence is CSARGLSRNEQFF. The CDR3 DNA follows: TGCAGTGCTAGAGGCTTGAGTCGGAATGAGCAGTTCTTC.

This clonotype has only a few counts. This may be a read error, as it is one base from a much larger clone. The rearrangement links TRBV7-2 to TRBJ2-1; no definite D call. Matching the DNA end better, TRBJ2-7 makes the J call doubtful. The CDR3 has 15 residues. Germline values: CDR1 SGHTA, CDR2 FQGNSA. CDR3 bases: TGTGCCAGCAGCTCGTCCGGGTCCCCCTACAATGAGCAGTACTTC. Translated, it gives CASSSSGSPYNEQYF.

This chain connects TRBV7-9 to TRBJ1-1, with D unclear. Looked up from germline, CDR1 is SEHNR and CDR2 is FQNEAQ (reference sequence). The CDR3 has 12 residues. Deletions cut 6 bases from V and 8 bases from J, with 13 bases between. CDR3 in DNA: TGTGCCAGCAGTGGAGGACGCAGGGAAGCTTTCTTT. This gives the protein CASSGGRREAFF.

This clonotype was seen a handful of times. The genes are TRBV20-1 and TRBJ1-2; D not certain. Germline CDR1 reads DFQATT; CDR2 reads SNEGSKA (reference sequence). The length of the CDR3 is 12 residues. In nucleotides, the CDR3 is TGCAACCACATCGGACCGTGGCATGGCTACACCTTC. Its translation: CNHIGPWHGYTF.

This chain links TRBV27 with TRBJ2-5; 7 bases align to TRBD1. The DNA end favors TRBJ2-7, so the J call may be wrong. The germline V gene has CDR1 MNHEY and CDR2 SMNVEV (reference sequence). The CDR3 sequence is 15 residues long. In nucleotides, the CDR3 is TGTGCCAGCAGTTTTGGGGACAGTACCCTCTACGAGCAGTACTTC. The encoded protein is CASSFGDSTLYEQYF.

For the CDR3, the DNA is TGCAGCGTTGAGGCGTGGGAAGATACGCAGTATTTT. It specifies CSVEAWEDTQYF. The rearrangement joins TRBV29-1 to TRBJ2-3; D remains unclear. The V end lost 3 bases, the J end lost 5 bases, and 9 bases lay between the germline ends. The CDR3 spans 12 residues. Germline values: CDR1 SQVTM, CDR2 ANQGSEA.

The CDR3 DNA reads TGTGCCAGCAGTTACGCCAGCGGGGAGGGGCACGAGCAGTACTTC. This codes for CASSYASGEGHEQYF. This chain joins TRBV6-2 or TRBV6-3 and TRBJ2-7, with 7 bases that match TRBD2. There are 15 residues in the CDR3. From germline, CDR1 is MNHEY and CDR2 SVGEGT. J lost 5 bases, V lost 2 bases, and 9 bases had no gene match.

The chain's CDR3 is CASIWGNQLQNEQFF. CDR3 nucleotides: TGTGCCAGCATATGGGGGAACCAGCTTCAGAATGAGCAGTTCTTC. This rearrangement joins TRBV7-9 to TRBJ2-1; D may match TRBD1 or TRBD2 (5 bases each). Trimming removed 7 bases from V and 7 bases from J, with 20 bases in between. Germline V gene lookup returns CDR1 SEHNR and CDR2 FQNEAQ (reference sequence). This CDR3 is 15 amino acids long.

On this clonotype: An end of the junction differs from the germline gene, which may be a read error. The chain links TRBV20-1 to TRBJ2-7, with D possibly matching TRBD2 (5 bases). Germline values: CDR1 DFQATT, CDR2 SNEGSKA (reference sequence). The CDR3 consists of 14 residues. CDR3 DNA: TGCAGTGCTAGCCTAGCAGTGAGCTCCGACGAGCAGTACTTC. As protein: CSASLAVSSDEQYF.

This rearrangement joins TRBV9 to TRBJ2-1, with 7 bases that match TRBD1. The V gene end was trimmed by 0 bases and the J gene end by 4 bases; junction bases not matched to a gene: 4. There are 15 residues in the CDR3. Germline V gene data show CDR1 as SGDLS and CDR2 as YYNGEE. The CDR3 coding sequence is TGTGCCAGCAGCGTAGAGAGGACAGGTTACAATGAGCAGTTCTTC. It translates to CASSVERTGYNEQFF.

This clonotype showed up just a few times. The V call is TRBV4-2, the J call TRBJ2-5; 8 positions match TRBD2. Near its end, the DNA agrees better with TRBJ2-7, so the J call may be wrong. Germline CDR1 and CDR2: LGHNA and YNFKEQ. The CDR3 is made up of 15 amino acids. CDR3 DNA: TGTGCCAGCAGCCAAAGGATTTCCGGGAGGGACGAGCAGTACTTC. Encoded protein: CASSQRISGRDEQYF.

The rearrangement uses TRBV5-1 and TRBJ2-1; weak D call: TRBD1 (6 bases). Germline loops: CDR1 SGHRS, CDR2 YFSETQ. The CDR3 contains 16 residues. V shed 4 bases and J shed 5 bases, with 19 bases lying between them. CDR3 bases: TGCGCCAGCAGCGCCTTGGACAGTACGGGAAACAATGAGCAGTTCTTC. Translated, it gives CASSALDSTGNNEQFF.

The chain links TRBV20-1 to TRBJ2-7; D unclear. This CDR3 is built from 12 residues. Trimming shortened V by 3 bases and J by 1 base, and 7 bases separated the two germline ends. Germline V CDR1 and CDR2: DFQATT, SNEGSKA (reference sequence). The CDR3, as DNA: TGCAGTGCTAGGATTGGGTCCTACGAGCAGTACTTC. Translation: CSARIGSYEQYF.